The source of this TCR beta chain is a study of tumour-infiltrating T cells in Burkitt lymphoma. Across the study: Productive clonality predicted overall and progression-free survival.

Trimming at V came to 0 bases and at J to 12 bases, leaving 14 bases not matched to a gene. The CDR3 totals 16 residues. Germline V CDR1 and CDR2: MNHEY, SVGAGI. Repertoires were generated with immunoSEQ multiplex PCR, while TCRdb's copy carries only in-frame clones and drops some. The repertoire holds 13,000 to 15,000 clones, with 85% to 90% as singletons. The V and J genes are TRBV6-5 and TRBJ2-1, with 7 positions matching TRBD2. Source material: tumor tissue. This clonotype was sampled from a human donor with diffuse large B-cell lymphoma. The CDR3 spells CASSYSTPLGGVGQFF. DNA of the CDR3: TGTGCCAGCAGTTACTCGACACCCCTGGGGGGGGTGGGGCAGTTCTTC.